This T cell receptor beta chain was captured by sequencing in a study of graft-versus-host responses after intestinal transplantation. Study background: Induction using anti-thymocyte globulin, followed by tacrolimus and steroids for roughly 3 years, was given to all recipients.

From germline, CDR1 is SGHKS and CDR2 YYEKEE (reference sequence). CDR3 length equals 14 residues. V was clipped by 2 bases and J by 5 bases, with 10 bases between them. This clone rates as medium-sized. Here immunoSEQ multiplex PCR was the method, and the copy in TCRdb shows in-frame clones only, minus some. Of about 5,500 clones detected, about 31% appear once; the ten largest clones hold 5.4%. The receptor comes from a human patient who was an organ donor for intestinal transplantation. The specimen comprised alloreactive CD4+ T cells from a mixed lymphocyte reaction culture, sampled before transplantation. The subset: CFSE-low proliferating T cells sorted from roughly 6-day pre-transplant mixed lymphocyte reaction (GvH or HvG direction). This chain uses TRBV5-5 with TRBJ2-2; D remains ambiguous. The CDR3 DNA is TGTGCCAGCAGCTTTGACCGAGAGACCGGGGAGCTGTTTTTT. Its translation is CASSFDRETGELFF.